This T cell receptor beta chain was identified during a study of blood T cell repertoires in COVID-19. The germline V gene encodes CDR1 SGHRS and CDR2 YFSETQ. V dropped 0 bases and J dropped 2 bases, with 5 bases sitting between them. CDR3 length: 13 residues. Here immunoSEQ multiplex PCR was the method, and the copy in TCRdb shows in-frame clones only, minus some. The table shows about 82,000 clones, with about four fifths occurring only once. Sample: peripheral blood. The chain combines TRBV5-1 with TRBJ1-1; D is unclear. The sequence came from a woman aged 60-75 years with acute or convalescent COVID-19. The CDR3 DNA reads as TGCGCCAGCAGCTTGGAAGCTAACACTGAAGCTTTCTTT. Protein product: CASSLEANTEAFF.